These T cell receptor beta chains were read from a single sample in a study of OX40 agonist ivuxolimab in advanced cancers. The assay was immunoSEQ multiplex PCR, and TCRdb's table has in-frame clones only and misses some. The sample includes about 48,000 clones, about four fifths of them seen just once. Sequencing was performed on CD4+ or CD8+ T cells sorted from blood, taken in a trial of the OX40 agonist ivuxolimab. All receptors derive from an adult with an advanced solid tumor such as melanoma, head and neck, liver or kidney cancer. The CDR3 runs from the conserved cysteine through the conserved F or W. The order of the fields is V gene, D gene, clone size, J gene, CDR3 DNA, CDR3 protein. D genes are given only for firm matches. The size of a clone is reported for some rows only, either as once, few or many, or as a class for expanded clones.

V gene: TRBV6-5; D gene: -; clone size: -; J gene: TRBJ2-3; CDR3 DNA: TGTGCCAGCAGAGAGGGGGGGTCACCATCCGATACGCAGTATTTT; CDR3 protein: CASREGGSPSDTQYF
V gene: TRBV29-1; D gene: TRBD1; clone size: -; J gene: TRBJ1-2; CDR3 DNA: TGCAGCGTTGACCCCGGACAGGTCAAGGCACGCGGCTACACCTTC; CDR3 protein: CSVDPGQVKARGYTF
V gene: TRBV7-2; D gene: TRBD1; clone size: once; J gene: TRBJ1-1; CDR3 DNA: TGTGCCAGCAGCGTCGACAGGGGGAACACTGAAGCTTTCTTT; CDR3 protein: CASSVDRGNTEAFF
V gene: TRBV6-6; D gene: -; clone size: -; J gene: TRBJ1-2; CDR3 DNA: TGTGCCAGCAGTTACAGGCCCGGAGAGGGCTACACCTTC; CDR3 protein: CASSYRPGEGYTF
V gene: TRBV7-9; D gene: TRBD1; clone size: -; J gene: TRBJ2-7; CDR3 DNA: TGTGCCAGCAGCTTTCCAGACAGGGGCTACGAGCAGTACTTC; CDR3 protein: CASSFPDRGYEQYF
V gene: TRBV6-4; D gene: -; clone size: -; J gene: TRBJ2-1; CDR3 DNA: TGTGCCAGCAAGGAATGGAGCGAAAGCTCCTACAATGAGCAGTTCTTC; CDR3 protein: CASKEWSESSYNEQFF
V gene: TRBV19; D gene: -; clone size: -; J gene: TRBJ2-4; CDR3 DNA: TGTGCCAGTAGTATGGCGGTAGCCAAAAACATTCAGTACTTC; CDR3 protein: CASSMAVAKNIQYF
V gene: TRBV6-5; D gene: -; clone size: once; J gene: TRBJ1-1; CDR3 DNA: TGTGCCAGCAGTTACCGGGACCGCCCTGAGGCTTTCTTT; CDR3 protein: CASSYRDRPEAFF
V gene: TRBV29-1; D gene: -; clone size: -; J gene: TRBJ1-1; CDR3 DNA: TGCAGCGCCACGGGGGTGATGAACACTGAAGCTTTCTTT; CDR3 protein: CSATGVMNTEAFF
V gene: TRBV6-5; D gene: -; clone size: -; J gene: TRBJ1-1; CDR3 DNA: TGTGCCAGCAGTACCCTGACAGGGAACACTGAAGCTTTCTTT; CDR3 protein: CASSTLTGNTEAFF
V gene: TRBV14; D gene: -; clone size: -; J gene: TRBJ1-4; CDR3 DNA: TGTGCCAGCAGCCGATTAGGGAGAAATGAAAAACTGTTTTTT; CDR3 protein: CASSRLGRNEKLFF
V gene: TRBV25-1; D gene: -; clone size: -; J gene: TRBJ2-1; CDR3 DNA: TGTGCCAGCAGTGAAAGTTTAGCCCAAAAGGTCGATGAGCAGTTCTTC; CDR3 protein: CASSESLAQKVDEQFF
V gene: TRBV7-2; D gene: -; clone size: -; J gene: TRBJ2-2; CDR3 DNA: TGTGCCAGCAGCTTAGCGCAGGGGGGCGGGTTCGGGGAGCTGTTTTTT; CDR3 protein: CASSLAQGGGFGELFF
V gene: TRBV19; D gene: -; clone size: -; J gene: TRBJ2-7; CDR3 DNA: TGTGCCAGTAGTATAGCCGGAACGGGAGCCTACGAGCAGTACTTC; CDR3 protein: CASSIAGTGAYEQYF
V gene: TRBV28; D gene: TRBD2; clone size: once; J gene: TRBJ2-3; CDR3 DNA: TGTGCCAGCAGGGGGAGCGGGCGGCGGGGGGGCCTGGATACGCAGTATTTT; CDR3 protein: CASRGSGRRGGLDTQYF
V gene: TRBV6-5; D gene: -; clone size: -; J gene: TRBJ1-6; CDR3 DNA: TGTGCCAGCAGGACCGGGGCGGTCTCACCCCTCCACTTT; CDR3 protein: CASRTGAVSPLHF
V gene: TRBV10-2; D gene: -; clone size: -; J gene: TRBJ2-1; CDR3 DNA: TGCGCCAGCAGTGAGTCGGCGGCTAGCAGCAATGAGCAGTTCTTC; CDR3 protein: CASSESAASSNEQFF
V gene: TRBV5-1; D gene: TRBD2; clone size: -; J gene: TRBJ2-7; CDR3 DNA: TGCGCCAGCAGCTTGGAACTAGCGGGAGACGAGCAGTACTTC; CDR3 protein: CASSLELAGDEQYF
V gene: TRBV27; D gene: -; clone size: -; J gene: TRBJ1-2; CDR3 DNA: TGTGCCAGCAGACTCCTCTCAGGGAAAAGGGGATTTGGCTACACCTTC; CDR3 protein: CASRLLSGKRGFGYTF
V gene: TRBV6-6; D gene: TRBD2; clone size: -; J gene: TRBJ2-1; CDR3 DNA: TGTGCCAGCAGTTACAGGACTAGCGGGAGGTTTGAGCAGTTCTTC; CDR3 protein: CASSYRTSGRFEQFF
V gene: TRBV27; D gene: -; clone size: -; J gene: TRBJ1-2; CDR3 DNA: TGTGCCAGCAGTTTAAGGGGAGGCCTCTATGGCTACACCTTC; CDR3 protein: CASSLRGGLYGYTF
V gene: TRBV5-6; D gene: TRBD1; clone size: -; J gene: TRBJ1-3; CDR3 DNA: TGTGCCAGCAGCCGGGACAGGGGGAATGGAAACACCATATATTTT; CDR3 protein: CASSRDRGNGNTIYF
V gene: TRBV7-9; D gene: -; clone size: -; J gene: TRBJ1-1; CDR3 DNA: TGTGCCAGCAGCGCCGGACAGAGAGAGGCGGAAGCTTTCTTT; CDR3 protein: CASSAGQREAEAFF
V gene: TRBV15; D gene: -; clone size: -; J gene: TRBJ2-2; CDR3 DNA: TGTGCCACCAGCGGTACACGGGGAAGGACCGGGGAGCTGTTTTTT; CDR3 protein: CATSGTRGRTGELFF
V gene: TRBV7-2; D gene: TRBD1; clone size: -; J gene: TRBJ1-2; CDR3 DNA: TGTGCCAGCAGCTTAGAGGCGGACAGGGGTTATCGTGGCTACACCTTC; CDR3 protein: CASSLEADRGYRGYTF
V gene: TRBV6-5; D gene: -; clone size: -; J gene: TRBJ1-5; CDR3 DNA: TGTGCCAGCAGTTATGGGGGGGCTAATCAGCCCCAGCATTTT; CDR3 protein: CASSYGGANQPQHF
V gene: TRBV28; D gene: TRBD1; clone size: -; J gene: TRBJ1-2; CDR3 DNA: TGTGCCAGCAGTTTAGGTCAGGGGGCGCTTGTCGGCTACACCTTC; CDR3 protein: CASSLGQGALVGYTF
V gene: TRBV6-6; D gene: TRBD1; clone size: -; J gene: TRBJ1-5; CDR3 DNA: TGTGCCAGCAGTTACTCGGACAGGGATAATCAGCCCCAGCATTTT; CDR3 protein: CASSYSDRDNQPQHF
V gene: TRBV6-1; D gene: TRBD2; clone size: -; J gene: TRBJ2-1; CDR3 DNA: TGTGCCAGCAGTGTAGCTAGCGGGTCGTACAATGAGCAGTTCTTC; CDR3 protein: CASSVASGSYNEQFF
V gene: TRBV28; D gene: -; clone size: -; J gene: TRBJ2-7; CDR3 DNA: TGTGCCAGCAGTTCTGCGGCAGGGGCAATGAGGGAGCAGTACTTC; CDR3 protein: CASSSAAGAMREQYF
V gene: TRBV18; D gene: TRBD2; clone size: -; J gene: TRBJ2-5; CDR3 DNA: TGTGCCAGCTCACCCCCGGAGGGGAGGGGAGAGACCCAGTACTTC; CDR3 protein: CASSPPEGRGETQYF
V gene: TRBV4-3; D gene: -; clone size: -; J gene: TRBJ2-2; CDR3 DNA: TGCGCCAGCAGCCAAGGAGAGGGTCTGAACACCGGGGAGCTGTTTTTT; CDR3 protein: CASSQGEGLNTGELFF
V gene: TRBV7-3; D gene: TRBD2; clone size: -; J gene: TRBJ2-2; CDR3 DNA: TGTGCCAGCAGCCCCTCGGGGCTGGGGCTAGCGGGAGGAAGGACCGGGGAGCTGTTTTTT; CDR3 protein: CASSPSGLGLAGGRTGELFF
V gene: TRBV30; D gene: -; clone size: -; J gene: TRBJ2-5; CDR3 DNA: TGTGCCTGGAGTGCGGGGTTTGTTAGCGGTGGCCAAGAGACCCAGTACTTC; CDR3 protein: CAWSAGFVSGGQETQYF
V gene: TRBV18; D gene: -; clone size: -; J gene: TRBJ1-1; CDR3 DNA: TGTGCCAGCTCACCACCGGAGAGGGTTGTCGCTTTCTTT; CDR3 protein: CASSPPERVVAFF
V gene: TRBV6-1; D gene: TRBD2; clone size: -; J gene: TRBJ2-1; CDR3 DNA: TGTGCAAACCAGCCCCCAGCGGGGGCGGCTGGAAAGCAGTTCTTC; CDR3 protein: CANQPPAGAAGKQFF
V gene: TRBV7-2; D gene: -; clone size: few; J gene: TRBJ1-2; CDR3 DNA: TGTGCCAGCAGCTTAGGTGGGGGCTACACCTTC; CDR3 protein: CASSLGGGYTF